This T cell receptor beta chain was sequenced during a study of blood T cell repertoires in COVID-19. On the study more broadly: The United States, Italy and Spain were the sources of the acute and convalescent COVID-19 samples. PBMCs, B-cell-depleted T cells, or T cells were the source of the cDNA or gDNA that made up the material.

CDR3 length: 15 residues. V lost 0 bases and J lost 4, with 11 bases in between. Germline V gene sequence: CDR1 SGHRS, CDR2 YFSETQ. This clone was counted a few times. Residents of about two dozen US areas, aged roughly 18 to 89 years, made up the participants. Cohort allocation depended upon clinical history that participants reported. Assay: immunoSEQ multiplex PCR; the TCRdb copy retains only in-frame clones and omits some. The table has 250,000 to 300,000 clones, about four fifths seen once. The sequence derives from a man aged 40-50 years who had been exposed to COVID-19. This chain connects TRBV5-1 to TRBJ2-1; D may be TRBD2 (6 bases). What was sequenced was PBMCs or T cells enriched from blood (not recorded which). The CDR3, as DNA: TGCGCCAGCAGCTTGGGTGGGCGGGATTACAATGAGCAGTTCTTC. This sequence encodes CASSLGGRDYNEQFF.